This TCR beta chain was documented in a study of blood T cell repertoires in COVID-19. Study as a whole: Acute and convalescent COVID-19 specimens originated in the United States, Italy and Spain. PBMCs, B-cell-depleted T cells, or T cells provided the cDNA or gDNA that made up the material.

In the source study's methods: Nucleated cell number was recorded as an estimate derived from reference gene primer amplification. Profiled with immunoSEQ multiplex PCR; TCRdb holds only in-frame clones, not every one. D and trimming come from the DNA, and the V and J calls and clone size come from that table. In the table there are about 68,000 clones, approximately 90% of which are singletons. Germline CDR1 is SNHLY and CDR2 is FYNNEI. There are 17 residues in the CDR3. The V end lost 11 bases, the J end lost 5 bases, and 27 bases lay between the germline ends. The receptor was derived from a woman aged 55-70 years with active COVID-19. Sequencing was performed on peripheral blood. The gene calls are TRBV2 and TRBJ2-2; D is possibly TRBD2 (7 bases). CDR3 DNA: TGTGCCCGCGGGGGCGCGGGCGGGCGGGGTCGAACCGGGGAGCTGTTTTTT. Translated, it gives CARGGAGGRGRTGELFF.